The T cell receptor beta chain described here comes from a study of cytomegalovirus exposure and HLA in healthy donors. Study as a whole: Earlier results showed 117 million unique TCR beta sequences derived from roughly 180 million T cells. Study findings and constraints: The study listed about 150 cytomegalovirus-associated TCR beta chains. It was assumed in the presence/absence analyses that sequencing depth was roughly uniform across donors.

The CDR3 has 15 residues. V lost 6 bases to trimming and J lost 0 bases, with 14 bases between them. The germline gives CDR1 LNHDA, CDR2 SQIVND (reference sequence). A note on this clone: Antigen: not known.

Vbeta (60) and Jbeta (13) primers were used in the PCR. The repertoire was sequenced with immunoSEQ multiplex PCR; TCRdb's copy has only in-frame clones and lacks some. There are some 220,000 clones in the sample; about 80% occur only once, and 2.5% to 3% lies in the top ten. The chain couples TRBV19 to TRBJ1-1; D gene ambiguous. This sequence was found in a woman aged 55 to 70 in good health and CMV-seropositive. Specimen: PBMCs. For the CDR3, the DNA is TGTGCCAGTAGGCAATTACCGAACATGAACACTGAAGCTTTCTTT. Its translation is CASRQLPNMNTEAFF.